The source of this T cell receptor (beta chain) is a study of cytomegalovirus exposure and HLA in healthy donors. Study observations and caveats: The study designated fewer than 200 TCR beta chains cytomegalovirus-associated. Reportedly, diagnosis of cytomegalovirus status by the classifier showed high specificity and sensitivity.

This clone was recorded a few times. Its cognate antigen is unknown. Sequenced by immunoSEQ multiplex PCR; TCRdb stores in-frame clones only, minus some. This table has 150,000 to 180,000 clones, roughly 90% appearing once. There are 18 residues in the CDR3. V dropped 4 bases and J dropped 5; count of bases not matched to a gene: 19. Per the germline V gene, CDR1 is WSHSY and CDR2 is SAAADI. This chain joins TRBV10-2 and TRBJ2-7; 8 bases match TRBD2. The source is a man younger than 35 in good health and CMV-seropositive. Sequenced input: PBMCs. The CDR3 reads CASSARGRHSGKGNEQYF. The CDR3 coding sequence is TGCGCCAGCAGTGCACGCGGCAGGCATAGCGGGAAGGGGAACGAGCAGTACTTC.